This T cell receptor (beta chain) was observed in a study of Ad26.COV2.S vaccination and SARS-CoV-2 variants. Overall study: Doses of Ad26.COV2.S were injected into muscle once or twice, 56 days apart.

Turning to this clone: The antigen remains undetermined.

Study-wide results and limits: Reported post-vaccination CD8+ and CD4+ T cell responses to spike showed substantial breadth.

Using immunoSEQ multiplex PCR, the repertoire was profiled, and TCRdb retains in-frame clones only, with some absent. The data show around 300,000 clones, with approximately 86% seen just once and around 10% held by the top ten. Documented treatment: roughly 19 received Ad26.COV2.S at low or high dose, single or two shots; five or six received placebo; per-sample allocation not given. Sample collection was performed on day 63 after the first vaccine or placebo injection. At a Boston site, the person donating was an adult of 18-55 years. Ad26.COV2.S expressed prefusion-stabilized spike from the original Wuhan strain. Trimming stripped 4 bases from V and 4 bases from J, with 4 bases between. This CDR3 region has 11 residues. In germline, CDR1 is MNHEY, CDR2 SVGAGI.

V is TRBV6-5 and J is TRBJ1-1; D not certain. The TCR sequence derives from a person aged 18-60 years who received the Ad26.COV2.S COVID-19 vaccine or a placebo. The starting material was peripheral blood, obtained in a trial of Ad26.COV2.S vaccine versus placebo. CDR3 residues: CASSWGTEAFF. CDR3 DNA: TGTGCCAGCAGTTGGGGCACTGAAGCTTTCTTT.